This T cell receptor (beta chain) is from a study of blood T cell repertoires in COVID-19. Study details: PBMCs, B-cell-depleted T cells, or T cells were the source of the cDNA or gDNA that made up the material.

In the authors' methods: Estimation of nucleated cell counts relied on the amplification of reference gene primers. TCRdb's copy holds only in-frame clones and misses some; the assay was immunoSEQ multiplex PCR. That table gives V, J and clone size, and the DNA gave D and trimming. The sample has approximately 200,000 clones, roughly 94% seen once. V gave up 5 bases and J gave up 3 bases; unmatched junction bases: 1. The CDR3 loop spans 15 amino acids. From germline, CDR1 is PRHDT and CDR2 FYEKMQ (reference sequence). Sequences were obtained from peripheral blood. The V gene is TRBV13, the J gene TRBJ2-1, with 13 bases identical to TRBD2. This clonotype was sampled from a man younger than 45 with COVID-19, enrolled during active disease. The CDR3, as DNA: TGTGCCAGCAGCCGGACTAGCGGGGGCTACAATGAGCAGTTCTTC. Residues: CASSRTSGGYNEQFF.